A selection of T cell receptor beta chains follows, all from one sample in a study of long-term antiretroviral therapy in people with HIV. TCRdb's copy holds only in-frame clones and misses some; the assay was immunoSEQ multiplex PCR. The table lists about 43,000 clones, around nine tenths of them singletons. This sample comprised unsorted PBMCs, obtained 0.1 years before starting antiretroviral therapy. The source of these receptors is a woman in her 50s with HIV. Each CDR3 is given with its conserved first and last residue. The order of the fields is J gene, clone size, D gene, V gene, CDR3 DNA, CDR3 protein. The D gene is left open where the match is weak. Rows may omit the clone size; those that give it use once, few, many or a size class.

J gene: TRBJ1-2
clone size: -
D gene: -
V gene: TRBV4-3
CDR3 DNA: TGCGCCAGCAGCCAAGATTCGGACCTTTACTATGGCTACACCTTC
CDR3 protein: CASSQDSDLYYGYTF

J gene: TRBJ1-6
clone size: -
D gene: TRBD1
V gene: TRBV4-1
CDR3 DNA: TGCGCCAGCAGCCAAGGTGGCAGGGGGCGAAATTCACCCCTCCACTTT
CDR3 protein: CASSQGGRGRNSPLHF

J gene: TRBJ1-2
clone size: -
D gene: -
V gene: TRBV2
CDR3 DNA: TGTGCCAGCAGCCAAGTAGCCCCAGCGGCCTATGGCTACACCTTC
CDR3 protein: CASSQVAPAAYGYTF

J gene: TRBJ1-4
clone size: -
D gene: TRBD1
V gene: TRBV19
CDR3 DNA: TGTGCCAGTAGTATCGGACAGGGGGATGAAAAACTGTTTTTT
CDR3 protein: CASSIGQGDEKLFF

J gene: TRBJ1-2
clone size: -
D gene: -
V gene: TRBV6-5
CDR3 DNA: TGTGCCAGCAGTTACTCGACAGCCGGTGGCTACACCTTC
CDR3 protein: CASSYSTAGGYTF

J gene: TRBJ1-4
clone size: -
D gene: -
V gene: TRBV11-2
CDR3 DNA: TGTGCCAGCAGCCTGAATGGGAGATATAATGAAAAACTGTTTTTT
CDR3 protein: CASSLNGRYNEKLFF

J gene: TRBJ2-5
clone size: -
D gene: -
V gene: TRBV7-9
CDR3 DNA: TGTGCCAGCAGCTCCCCAGGGGAACAAGAGACCCAGTACTTC
CDR3 protein: CASSSPGEQETQYF

J gene: TRBJ2-1
clone size: large
D gene: TRBD1
V gene: TRBV11-2
CDR3 DNA: TGTGCCAGCAGCCCGGACAGGTACAATGAGCAGTTCTTC
CDR3 protein: CASSPDRYNEQFF

J gene: TRBJ1-5
clone size: -
D gene: -
V gene: TRBV4-1
CDR3 DNA: TGCGCCAGCAGCCAACGCAGGGGAGCCAATCAGCCCCAGCATTTT
CDR3 protein: CASSQRRGANQPQHF

J gene: TRBJ2-3
clone size: -
D gene: -
V gene: TRBV2
CDR3 DNA: TGTGCCAGCAATCAGGCCCTTAGCACAGATACGCAGTATTTT
CDR3 protein: CASNQALSTDTQYF

J gene: TRBJ1-2
clone size: once
D gene: TRBD1
V gene: TRBV5-1
CDR3 DNA: TGCGCCAGCAGACCCGACAGGGGGCTGGGATATGGCTACACCTTC
CDR3 protein: CASRPDRGLGYGYTF

J gene: TRBJ1-6
clone size: -
D gene: -
V gene: TRBV10-1
CDR3 DNA: TGCGCCAGCAGCCTTTCTAGGGATTCACCCCTCCACTTT
CDR3 protein: CASSLSRDSPLHF

J gene: TRBJ2-3
clone size: -
D gene: -
V gene: TRBV5-4
CDR3 DNA: TGTGCCAGCAGCACGACTGGCACAGATACGCAGTATTTT
CDR3 protein: CASSTTGTDTQYF

J gene: TRBJ1-4
clone size: -
D gene: -
V gene: TRBV2
CDR3 DNA: TGTGCCAGCAGTGACTACAGGGAAGCAACTAATGAAAAACTGTTTTTT
CDR3 protein: CASSDYREATNEKLFF

J gene: TRBJ1-6
clone size: -
D gene: TRBD1
V gene: TRBV27
CDR3 DNA: TGTGCCAGCAGTATGAGACAGGGTAATTCACCCCTCCACTTT
CDR3 protein: CASSMRQGNSPLHF

J gene: TRBJ2-3
clone size: once
D gene: TRBD2
V gene: TRBV9
CDR3 DNA: TGTGCCAGCAGCGTCCTTGGTGGTAGCGGGGGGGGAGATACGCAGTATTTT
CDR3 protein: CASSVLGGSGGGDTQYF

J gene: TRBJ1-2
clone size: -
D gene: TRBD1
V gene: TRBV9
CDR3 DNA: TGTGCCAGCAGCGCATCTACAGGGACAGTTAGACCCCTGTATGGCTACACCTTC
CDR3 protein: CASSASTGTVRPLYGYTF

J gene: TRBJ1-5
clone size: -
D gene: TRBD1
V gene: TRBV6-5
CDR3 DNA: TGTGCCAGCAGTTTCGACAGGGGAAGAGACCAGCCCCAGCATTTT
CDR3 protein: CASSFDRGRDQPQHF

J gene: TRBJ2-5
clone size: -
D gene: -
V gene: TRBV13
CDR3 DNA: TGTGCCAGCAGCTTATGGGGAGGGGGGCGAGAGACCCAGTACTTC
CDR3 protein: CASSLWGGGRETQYF

J gene: TRBJ1-4
clone size: once
D gene: -
V gene: TRBV7-2
CDR3 DNA: TGTGCCAGCAGCTTGGGGGGGACTAATGAAAAACTGTTTTTT
CDR3 protein: CASSLGGTNEKLFF